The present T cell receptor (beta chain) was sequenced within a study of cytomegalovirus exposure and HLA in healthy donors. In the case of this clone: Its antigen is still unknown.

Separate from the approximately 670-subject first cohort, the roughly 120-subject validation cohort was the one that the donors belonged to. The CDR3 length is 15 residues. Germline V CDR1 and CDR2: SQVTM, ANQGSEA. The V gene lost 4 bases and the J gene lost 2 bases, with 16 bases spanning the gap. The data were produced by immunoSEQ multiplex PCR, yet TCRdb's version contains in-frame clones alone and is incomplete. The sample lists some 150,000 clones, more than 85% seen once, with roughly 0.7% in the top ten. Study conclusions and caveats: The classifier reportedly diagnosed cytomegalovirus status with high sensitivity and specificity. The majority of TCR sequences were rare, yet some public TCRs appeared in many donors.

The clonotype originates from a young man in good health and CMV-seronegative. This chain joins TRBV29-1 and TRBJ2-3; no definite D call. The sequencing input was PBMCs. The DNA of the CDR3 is TGCAGCGTTGGTCCCCGCGACTCCGACACAGATACGCAGTATTTT. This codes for CSVGPRDSDTDTQYF.